Following are 14 T cell receptor beta chains from one sample sequenced in a study of CD8 T cells in ankylosing spondylitis. TCRdb reprocessed the 5' RACE reads via MiXCR and lists one record per CDR3 protein. The top ten hold approximately 15% of the sample, which has 150,000 or so distinct CDR3 sequences, approximately 9.9% seen once. Material: blood, either unsorted or a sorted T cell fraction (not recorded which). The receptors were sampled from a female donor with ankylosing spondylitis or in good health (not recorded which).

This clonotype has ten or more counts. CDR3 residues: CASSPTGTRGTYEQYF. CDR3 DNA sequence: TGTGCCAGCAGTCCAACCGGGACTAGGGGTACCTACGAGCAGTACTTC. V gene TRBV7-9 combines with J gene TRBJ2-7; TRBD2 agrees at 8 bases. V shed 6 bases and J 2 bases; nucleotides not matched to a gene: 12. Germline loops: CDR1 SEHNR, CDR2 FQNEAQ (reference sequence). The CDR3 has 16 amino acids.

This clonotype was observed a few times. This chain links TRBV5-6 with TRBJ2-7; 7 bases line up with TRBD1. CDR1 and CDR2 from the germline V gene are SGHDT and YYEEEE. The CDR3 loop spans 14 amino acids. V gave up 8 bases and J gave up 3 bases; unmatched junction bases: 11. DNA of the CDR3: TGTGCCAGTACTACTCTGGGACAGCTCTACGAGCAGTACTTC. Its translation: CASTTLGQLYEQYF.

There are many counts of this clonotype. This chain joins TRBV29-1 and TRBJ1-2; D perhaps matches TRBD1 (5 bases). Trimming cost V 8 bases and J 5 bases, with 18 bases left between them. Per the germline V gene, CDR1 is SQVTM and CDR2 is ANQGSEA. This CDR3 contains 13 residues. CDR3 sequence (DNA): TGCAGCACCCTGACCCAGGGCCGGTATGGCTACACCTTC. Translating it yields CSTLTQGRYGYTF.

V gene TRBV9 combines with J gene TRBJ2-7, with D perhaps matching TRBD2 (5 bases). The germline CDR1 and CDR2 sequences are SGDLS and YYNGEE. This CDR3 region has 14 residues. Between the trimmed V and J ends, which lost 4 bases and 4 bases, there was a span of 15 bases. CDR3: CASSPEGRGYEQYF. CDR3 DNA: TGTGCCAGCAGCCCCGAGGGCAGAGGTTACGAGCAGTACTTC.

This chain joins TRBV7-9 and TRBJ2-1; D is perhaps TRBD1 (6 bases). Germline V gene sequence: CDR1 SEHNR, CDR2 FQNEAQ (reference sequence). CDR3 length: 15 residues. V was shortened by 9 bases and J by 2 bases, with 17 bases between the two germline ends. CDR3 residues: CASRSPGQPYNEQFF. The CDR3 region has the DNA TGTGCCAGTAGATCACCGGGACAACCCTACAATGAGCAGTTCTTC.

This clonotype was recorded a few times. The V and J genes are TRBV24-1 and TRBJ2-3, with D hard to call. The CDR3 spans 15 residues. Germline V lookup: CDR1 KGHDR, CDR2 SFDVKD. V lost 2 bases to trimming and J lost 2 bases, with 10 bases between them. As DNA, the CDR3 is TGTGCCACCAGTGATTCCTGGAAGGACACAGATACGCAGTATTTT. It encodes CATSDSWKDTDTQYF.

The chain uses TRBV25-1 and TRBJ2-2; 7 positions match TRBD1. Trimming at V came to 4 bases and at J to 4 bases, leaving 3 bases not matched to a gene. CDR1 MGHDK and CDR2 SYGVNS come from the germline V gene. This CDR3 is 14 amino acids long. As DNA, the CDR3 is TGTGCCAGCAGTGGCTACAGGGGCACCGGGGAGCTGTTTTTT. Its translation: CASSGYRGTGELFF.

V usage is TRBV7-9 and J usage is TRBJ1-2, with TRBD1 as a possible D gene (5 bases). Trimming took 5 bases from V and 5 from J, leaving 15 bases between them. CDR1 SEHNR and CDR2 FQNEAQ come from the germline V gene (reference sequence). The length of the CDR3 is 14 residues. CDR3 protein: CASSLGQTGYGYTF. In DNA form, the CDR3 reads TGTGCCAGCAGCCTGGGGCAAACAGGTTATGGCTACACCTTC.

This clonotype turned up a few times. V and J are TRBV12-3 or TRBV12-4 and TRBJ2-5; 7 positions match TRBD1. With 2 bases clipped from V and 3 bases from J, the junction kept 9 bases outside the gene matches. This CDR3 contains 16 residues. This chain's CDR3 is CASSLRLGTEEETQYF. DNA for the CDR3: TGTGCCAGCAGTTTAAGGTTAGGGACAGAGGAAGAGACCCAGTACTTC.

This clonotype was recorded a few times. The chain recombines TRBV7-9 with TRBJ2-1; 7 bases map to TRBD2. The germline V gene has CDR1 SEHNR and CDR2 FQNEAQ (reference sequence). CDR3 length: 14 residues. V lost 6 bases to trimming and J lost 3 bases; unmatched junction nucleotides: 5. This CDR3 is CASRPPGGYNEQFF. CDR3 nucleotides: TGTGCCAGCAGACCCCCGGGAGGCTACAATGAGCAGTTCTTC.

This clonotype has only a few counts. The chain couples TRBV12-3 or TRBV12-4 to TRBJ2-1; 12 bases fit TRBD2. V trimming: 6 bases; J trimming: 8 bases; junction bases outside the gene matches: 8. CDR3 length: 15 amino acids. CDR3 coding DNA: TGTGCCAGCAGCGGGACTAGCGGGCTACTCGATGAGCAGTTCTTC. It translates to CASSGTSGLLDEQFF.

Ten or more counts support this clonotype. The chain has TRBV12-5 and TRBJ2-7, with 7 bases fitting TRBD2. The V segment lost 3 bases and the J segment 5 bases; nucleotides outside the gene matches: 7. The CDR3 runs 14 residues. Germline V lookup: CDR1 LGHNT, CDR2 FRNRAP. The CDR3 loop is CASGFRDYHHEQYF. Here the CDR3 DNA reads TGTGCTAGTGGTTTCAGGGACTACCACCACGAGCAGTACTTC.

This clonotype was seen more than once but under ten times. The V call is TRBV27, the J call TRBJ2-5; 8 bases are shared with TRBD1. The junction had 6 bases not matched to a gene; V was cut back by 8 bases and J by 1 base. CDR1 is MNHEY and CDR2 is SMNVEV in the germline V gene (reference sequence). The CDR3 contains 14 residues. CDR3 coding DNA: TGTGCCAGCGGCCGGGGACAGGCCCAAGAGACCCAGTACTTC. Residues: CASGRGQAQETQYF.

This clonotype was detected ten times or more. This chain connects TRBV4-3 to TRBJ2-1; D is unclear. Germline V CDR1 and CDR2: LGHNA, YSLEER. Trimming removed 0 bases at V and 6 bases at J, with 9 bases between. This CDR3 spans 14 amino acids. The CDR3 region is CASSQDSSGNEQFF. Here the CDR3 DNA reads TGCGCCAGCAGCCAAGACAGCTCGGGCAATGAGCAGTTCTTC.